Given below is one T cell receptor beta chain in context. This specimen comes from a study of control samples from healthy donors and cancer patients. This table comes from immunoSEQ multiplex PCR, and its TCRdb copy is limited to in-frame clones, with some not included. Here the sample spans about 160,000 clones, roughly 90% being singletons. The source material was blood. This clonotype originated in a man aged 30 to 39 in good health.

The CDR3 loop is CASNSLLAKNIQYF. CDR3 bases: TGTGCCAGTAACAGTCTCTTAGCCAAAAACATTCAGTACTTC. The chain combines TRBV19 with TRBJ2-4, with unresolved D. The V end lost 7 bases, the J end lost 0 bases, and 10 bases lay between the germline ends. Germline V gene lookup returns CDR1 LNHDA and CDR2 SQIVND (reference sequence). The CDR3 covers 14 residues.